This entry concerns a single T cell receptor beta chain. Its specificity is not known. CDR1 KGHDR and CDR2 SFDVKD come from the germline V gene. The CDR3 runs to 16 residues. V was pared by 2 bases and J by 8 bases, with 8 bases of the junction left unmatched. The study made its TCR cDNA through 5'RACE template switching. That step introduced a universal primer site along with UMIs. TCRdb recomputed calls from the 5' RACE reads with MiXCR, one row per CDR3 protein. There are under 700,000 distinct CDR3 sequences in the sample; around 16% occur only once, and 15% to 20% lies in the top ten. The sample belongs to a study of T cells after yellow fever vaccination. Findings of the study overall: Faster peaking, at day 5 versus 15, marked a secondary response that was weaker. The presence of abundant clonotypes contaminating from the bulk population was possible in FACS-sorted repertoires. Booster sampling recovered most clones from primary vaccination (96% CD4, 80% to 90% CD8).

The chain joins TRBV24-1 to TRBJ1-6, with TRBD1 identical over 7 bases. Specimen: PBMCs, collected 4 to 6 days after the first yellow fever vaccination. This clonotype was sampled from a man aged 18 to 35 who received the YFV17D yellow fever vaccine. CDR3 sequence: CATSDSSGGSYSPLHF. The DNA for the CDR3 is TGTGCCACCAGTGATTCTTCAGGGGGAAGTTATTCACCCCTCCACTTT.